Listed here are 20 T cell receptor beta chains from one sample, sequenced in a study of T cell repertoires in cytomegalovirus infection. Using its own MiXCR run on the reads, TCRdb lists one record per CDR3 protein. The sample yields more than 350,000 distinct CDR3 sequences, roughly 30% seen once. The sample was PBMCs. The receptors originated from a human donor in good health (CMV status not recorded). Some clones in this sample may be carry-over from other donors' samples.

This clonotype has ten or more counts. The chain couples TRBV7-6 to TRBJ2-6; D possibly matches TRBD1 or TRBD2 (5 bases each). Trimming removed 7 bases from V and 2 bases from J, with 15 bases in between. CDR3 length: 16 residues. Germline CDR1 and CDR2: SGHVS and FNYEAQ. As DNA, the CDR3 is TGTGCCAGCACCCCTATGGGACGCCCTGGGGCCAACGTCCTGACTTTC. Its protein product is CASTPMGRPGANVLTF.

This clonotype has more than one count but fewer than ten. The rearrangement links TRBV28 to TRBJ1-3; weak D call: TRBD1 (6 bases). Deletions cut 5 bases from V and 6 bases from J, with 20 bases between. In germline, CDR1 is MDHEN, CDR2 SYDVKM. The CDR3 spans 16 residues. The CDR3 DNA sequence: TGTGCCAGCAGTCAATGGCAGGGGCAGGGGATAAACACCATATATTTT. The encoded protein is CASSQWQGQGINTIYF.

The chain links TRBV2 to TRBJ1-2; unclear D gene. Germline loops: CDR1 SNHLY, CDR2 FYNNEI. Trimming took off 8 bases at V and 10 bases at J, with 17 bases between the two ends. CDR3 length: 12 amino acids. CDR3 nucleotide sequence: TGTGCCAGCGATCTCCGGGTTGGTGACTACACCTTC. As protein: CASDLRVGDYTF.

In this sample, this clonotype turned up once. V usage is TRBV7-8 and J usage is TRBJ2-1; 8 bases line up with TRBD2. Trimming removed 1 base from V and 10 bases from J; junction bases left unmatched: 6. The CDR3 is made up of 14 amino acids. Germline-derived CDR1 and CDR2 are SGHVS and FQNEAQ. The CDR3 DNA sequence: TGTGCCAGCAGCTTAGTGAGCGGGGGCAAGGAGCAGTTCTTC. Translated: CASSLVSGGKEQFF.

This clonotype is a singleton in its sample. Being one base from a much bigger clone, this may be a read error. V usage is TRBV7-2 and J usage is TRBJ2-2; 7 bases fit TRBD1. The V and J ends lost 10 bases and 2 bases, in that order; junction bases with no gene match: 10. CDR1 SGHTA and CDR2 FQGNSA come from the germline V gene. CDR3 length: 15 residues. CDR3 protein: CATVTGQANTGELFF. In DNA form, the CDR3 reads TGTGCCACCGTGACAGGGCAGGCCAACACCGGGGAGCTGTTTTTT.

The V and J genes are TRBV6-6 and TRBJ2-7; 10 bases are shared with TRBD1. V shed 4 bases and J 5 bases; nucleotides not matched to a gene: 5. The germline V gene has CDR1 MNHNY and CDR2 SVGAGI (reference sequence). The CDR3 is made up of 14 amino acids. The chain's CDR3 is CASSLGTGAHEQYF. The CDR3 DNA follows: TGTGCCAGCAGTTTAGGGACAGGGGCCCACGAGCAGTACTTC.

The chain carries TRBV20-1 and TRBJ2-7; no clear D gene. This CDR3 has 13 amino acids. Germline CDR1 and CDR2: DFQATT and SNEGSKA (reference sequence). Trimming left V 0 bases short and J 0 bases short, with 6 bases between. Here the CDR3 reads CSARDIRSYEQYF. The CDR3, as DNA: TGCAGTGCTAGAGACATCCGCTCCTACGAGCAGTACTTC.

This clonotype was picked up many times. CDR3 in amino acids: CASSSTGTPTQAFF. In DNA form, the CDR3 reads TGTGCCAGCAGCTCTACTGGGACACCGACCCAGGCTTTCTTT. V and J are TRBV7-8 and TRBJ1-1; TRBD1 might be the D (6 bases). From germline, CDR1 is SGHVS and CDR2 FQNEAQ. Trimming took off 4 bases at V and 11 bases at J, with 20 bases between the two ends. There are 14 residues in the CDR3.

A few counts support this clonotype. The chain combines TRBV6-2 or TRBV6-3 with TRBJ1-1; 8 positions agree with TRBD1. J gave up 6 bases and V 6 bases, and 9 bases lay outside the gene matches. CDR1 is MNHEY, CDR2 SVGEGT, per germline. This CDR3 contains 14 residues. The CDR3 region is CASSSNQGASEAFF. CDR3 in DNA: TGTGCCAGCAGCTCCAACCAGGGGGCATCTGAAGCTTTCTTT.

This clonotype was seen a handful of times. The rearrangement links TRBV7-9 to TRBJ2-7; TRBD2 matches at 11 bases. Per germline, CDR1 SEHNR and CDR2 FQNEAQ (reference sequence). There are 18 residues in the CDR3. With V trimmed by 1 base and J by 3 bases, 11 bases remained unmatched. The CDR3 is CASSLGGLAAETYYEQYF. In DNA form, the CDR3 reads TGTGCCAGCAGCTTAGGGGGACTAGCGGCAGAAACTTACTACGAGCAGTACTTC.

This clonotype was seen at least ten times. The chain combines TRBV7-8 with TRBJ2-7; D possibly corresponds to TRBD1 (5 bases). This CDR3 has 14 amino acids. CDR1 and CDR2 (germline): SGHVS, FQNEAQ. V shed 2 bases and J shed 6 bases, with 14 bases lying between them. The CDR3 reads CASSLSKGFGEQYF. The CDR3, as DNA: TGTGCCAGCAGCTTAAGTAAGGGGTTTGGCGAGCAGTACTTC.

This chain links TRBV6-1 with TRBJ2-4; no firm D call. The germline V and J ends were trimmed by 3 bases and 0 bases, with 15 bases remaining between them. This CDR3 spans 17 amino acids. The germline gives CDR1 MNHNS, CDR2 SASEGT. The CDR3 DNA sequence: TGTGCCAGCAGTGAGAACCCAACCAACCTAGCCAAAAACATTCAGTACTTC. Residues: CASSENPTNLAKNIQYF.

This clonotype was found a few times. The rearrangement links TRBV12-3 or TRBV12-4 to TRBJ2-2, with 12 bases that match TRBD2. The CDR3 spans 16 residues. The trim removed 6 bases at V and 8 bases at J, leaving 10 bases unmatched. DNA for the CDR3: TGTGCCAGCAGCCCTTCTAGCGGGGGGGCCCGAGGGGAGCTGTTTTTT. This codes for CASSPSSGGARGELFF.

This clonotype showed up just a few times. This chain links TRBV9 with TRBJ2-5; 8 bases agree with TRBD2. The germline V gene has CDR1 SGDLS and CDR2 YYNGEE. The ends lost 2 bases at V and 4 bases at J; junction bases unmatched: 4. CDR3 size: 14 residues. The CDR3 is CASSVTSVGETQYF. Written as DNA, the CDR3 is TGTGCCAGCAGCGTGACTAGCGTTGGAGAGACCCAGTACTTC.

The V and J genes are TRBV6-2 or TRBV6-3 and TRBJ2-6; 8 positions agree with TRBD1. V trimming: 5 bases; J trimming: 2 bases; junction bases outside the gene matches: 5. This CDR3 has 16 amino acids. Germline V CDR1 and CDR2: MNHEY, SVGEGT. CDR3 bases: TGTGCCAGCAGTACCCCAGGGGGCGCTGGGGCCAACGTCCTGACTTTC. It is translated as CASSTPGGAGANVLTF.

A few counts support this clonotype. The rearrangement uses TRBV11-2 and TRBJ2-5, with 10 bases that match TRBD1. Germline-derived CDR1 and CDR2 are SGHAT and FQNNGV. V shed 6 bases, J shed 2 bases, and the junction held 15 bases outside the gene matches. This CDR3 has 18 residues. CDR3 in amino acids: CASRLGSGRDRGQETQYF. The CDR3 nucleotides are TGTGCCAGCAGACTAGGGTCCGGACGGGACAGGGGACAAGAGACCCAGTACTTC.

This clonotype showed up just once. The chain couples TRBV4-1 to TRBJ2-1; perhaps TRBD2 as D (7 bases). V dropped 2 bases and J dropped 2 bases, with 16 bases sitting between them. Germline-derived CDR1 and CDR2 are MGHRA and YSYEKL. This CDR3 region has 17 residues. The CDR3 sequence: CASSQPTWGGPYNEQFF. DNA of the CDR3: TGCGCCAGCAGCCAACCTACATGGGGGGGGCCCTACAATGAGCAGTTCTTC.

There are a few counts of this clonotype. This chain joins TRBV12-3 or TRBV12-4 and TRBJ1-3; TRBD1 matches at 9 bases. CDR3 length: 14 amino acids. J gave up 7 bases and V 5 bases, and 6 bases lay outside the gene matches. The CDR3 DNA reads TGTGCCAGCAGTCTGACAGGGGGGAGGAACACCATATATTTT. Its protein is CASSLTGGRNTIYF.

In this sample, this clonotype turned up a few times. This chain uses TRBV7-6 with TRBJ1-3; D is uncertain. The V and J ends lost 5 bases and 0 bases respectively, with 14 bases between them. Germline V gene data show CDR1 as SGHVS and CDR2 as FNYEAQ. CDR3 length equals 16 residues. As DNA, the CDR3 is TGTGCCAGCAGCCCTATGGTCGGCCGCTCTGGAAACACCATATATTTT. Encoded protein: CASSPMVGRSGNTIYF.

CDR3 sequence reads: CASSLTGDRGHSPLHF. CDR3 bases: TGTGCCAGCAGCTTAACAGGTGACAGGGGTCATTCACCCCTCCACTTT. This chain connects TRBV7-2 to TRBJ1-6; 8 positions match TRBD1. CDR3 length: 16 residues. The V and J ends lost 2 bases and 8 bases, in that order; junction bases with no gene match: 8. Germline V gene lookup returns CDR1 SGHTA and CDR2 FQGNSA.